The entry below describes one T cell receptor beta chain. Its antigen has not been determined. Per-nucleotide qualities are absent, and no much larger clonotype sits a single base away. The sample originates from a study of cytomegalovirus exposure and HLA in healthy donors (dated by TCRdb to 2016 to 2017). For context, the study as a whole: An earlier analysis of several hundred of the donors reported 250 to 350 Gb of sequence data and 100 million to 140 million unique TCR beta sequences from 150 million to 200 million T cells. The study aimed to test whether cataloging public T cell receptors could reveal signatures of past pathogen exposure. In a later genetic analysis, genome-wide SNP genotypes for about three fifths of the roughly 670 donors were used, and that subset was treated as a discovery cohort. The genetic ancestry cluster associated with self-reported Caucasian donors included over 65% of the roughly 380 genotyped donors. Class I and class II HLA loci were covered by the typing at four-digit resolution. Along with the roughly 670-subject first cohort, a separate validation cohort of over 90 different subjects was used. Typing coverage differed by locus: A, B, C, DRB1 and DQB1 were typed in roughly 620-640 donors, DQA1 in 500 to 550, DPA1 in approximately 610, and DPB1 in around 490. To predict cytomegalovirus infection status, the study brought together high-throughput TCR immunosequencing, statistical association of individual TCRs with disease status, and machine learning. Among almost 400 genotyped donors of the cohort, an average of approximately 240,000 unique TCR beta nucleotide sequences were sequenced per donor, around a sixth of them non-productive. To study patterns of TCR occurrence, a later analysis re-analyzed previously published TCR beta repertoires from 666 donors and added high-resolution HLA genotyping. All discovery cohort repertoires had been generated on a single sequencing platform. About 5 DR-DQ haplotypes were handled as single units for association and clustering, since linkage in the cohort was strong. An earlier analysis of fewer than 700 of the donors applied high-throughput TCR beta sequencing to assess whether each TCR beta V gene segment acted as functional or pseudogenic. Rather than drawing on any new phenotypic data, the later analysis identified candidate immune exposures from TCR beta sequences and the way those sequences occurred across donors. Donor age, sex, ethnicity and CMV serostatus were compiled together with the repertoire data. The study profiled the T cell repertoires of hundreds of subjects by immunosequencing and related them to cytomegalovirus serostatus. About 320 gigabases of sequencing data and tens of millions of unique TCR sequences were included in an early release covering about 700 HLA-typed donors.

The library was produced with the immunoSEQ multiplex PCR assay. For the multiplex PCR, a mixture combining 60 forward primers for TCR Vbeta segments and 13 reverse primers for TCR Jbeta segments was used. The CDR3 region of rearranged TCR beta genes was amplified from genomic DNA with a multiplex PCR assay. On the Illumina HiSeq System, the amplified TCR beta libraries were sequenced as 87-base-pair reads. Concerning the study's data processing: A later analysis tallied roughly 76 million unique TCR beta chains across the 700 or so repertoires, and around 12 million of those chains were shared by two or more donors. To remove PCR and sequencing errors, raw reads were error-corrected and collapsed into unique sequences using a nearest-neighbor algorithm that merged closely related sequences. To assign V, D and J gene segments, CDR3 sequences were aligned to IMGT reference sequences. For a sequence to be retained, at least a six-nucleotide match to both a V gene segment and a J gene segment was required. Rearrangements were classified as productive when the CDR3 lacked stop codons and remained in frame with V and J, and all other rearrangements were classified as non-productive. Following IMGT convention, CDR3 was defined as the stretch from the second conserved V-encoded cysteine to the conserved J-encoded phenylalanine. The earlier analysis of around 640 of the donors excluded sequences that lacked an unambiguous match to a single V gene segment. An earlier analysis of several hundred of the donors classified V segments as functional when productive rearrangements were above 56.7% and as segregating when the standard deviation between donors was above 5%. To diagnose cytomegalovirus status from the catalog of TCR beta chain sequences, a statistical classification framework was built. V and J gene assignment, in a later analysis, came from comparing TCR nucleotide sequences with IMGT/GENE-DB human TR gene sequences. A later analysis assigned CDR3 sequences and most-parsimonious VDJ recombination scenarios with the TCRdist pipeline. In a later analysis, each TCR beta chain was defined by its CDR3 amino acid sequence together with its V-gene family, and reads without a unique V-gene family were excluded. As a way to deal with suspected cross-contamination and a sequencing artifact, a later analysis dropped over 550 nucleotide sequences that were highly shared and had low generation probability. A later analysis calculated a clonal expansion index for each public chain from normalized within-repertoire ranks of inferred template counts. A later analysis computed generation probabilities with a VDJ recombination model fitted to out-of-frame rearrangements, and checked the results against IGoR. In a later analysis, TCR-TCR, TCR-HLA and TCR-CMV co-occurrence was scored with hypergeometric tests, and a repertoire-size bias correction was applied to TCR pairs. In a later analysis, false discovery rates were estimated by permuting HLA or CMV assignments 20 times. In a later analysis, co-occurring TCRs were grouped using DBSCAN, with TCRdist sequence similarity added in when clustering inside HLA-allele-positive subsets. Co-occurrence clustering excluded repertoires with fewer than 30,000 or more than 120,000 public chains, plus five with anomalous nucleotide sharing. TCRdb obtained this table from immuneACCESS and retained in-frame rearrangements with V and J assigned. These tables miss some clones; where compared with another copy, unresolved V genes account for less than half of the shortfall, and the remainder is unexplained. The DNA gave D and trimming, while V, J and clone size come from that table. The sample contains 55,000 to 65,000 clones, about 80% of them found a single time. Clones ranked in the top ten supply roughly 3.4% of the sample.

The cohort consisted of more than 650 healthy bone marrow donors. At the time of sampling, every cohort member was nominally healthy, though immune exposures that went unrecorded were likely present. The donor tested CMV seropositive, placing the donor among the 289 seropositive members of the cohort. A peripheral blood sample was collected from each donor, and TCR beta sequencing was performed on peripheral blood mononuclear cells. The Qiagen DNeasy Blood Extraction Kit was used to extract genomic DNA from the blood cell samples. Overall study results and their limits: Because counts were too low, some 16 rarely observed V segments, including chromosome 9 orphons, were excluded from the earlier analysis of several hundred of the donors. A group of highly shared sequence variants was considered likely to be a technical artifact of the sequencing pipeline. In an earlier analysis of approximately 600 of the donors, most TCR beta V segments were observed in productive rearrangements about 90% or about 30% of the time, broadly matching IMGT annotations. In this cohort, only TCR beta chains were sequenced, and detectable features were limited by the absence of alpha or paired-chain data. It was suggested by the authors that the approach could potentially be generalized to other disease states and immunological phenotypes. A further reported finding was that TCR beta sequences accurately predicted the HLA-A and HLA-B alleles for most subjects in the first cohort. Sequencing depth was assumed to be roughly uniform across donors in the presence/absence analyses, though that assumption may not hold. HLA typing was unavailable for some donors at each locus, so association tests used only the typed subset. A later genetic analysis reported fewer N-insertions in productive TCRs among donors in an Asian-associated ancestry cluster than the roughly 700-donor mean. Linkage disequilibrium might explain the correlated functional status among segregating V segments, but an unknown experimental factor could not be ruled out. In a later analysis, most CMV-associated TCR beta chains were found to appear HLA-restricted, with HLA associations seemingly driven largely by CMV exposure. Some IMGT-functional V segments, including TRBV6-2 and TRBV6-3, could not be distinguished by the 87-base-pair reads and were therefore excluded. When HLA alleles, especially DR and DQ, strongly co-occurred, attributing TCR associations to individual alleles was difficult. A later analysis associated about 17,000 TCR beta sequences with specific HLA alleles at a false discovery rate of 0.05. A few of the identified cytomegalovirus-associated TCR beta chains were confirmed in vitro to be specific for cytomegalovirus antigens. In both the original and validation cohorts, the classifier was reported to diagnose cytomegalovirus status with high specificity and sensitivity. In a later analysis, HLA-associated TCR beta chains showed more clonal expansion and lower generation probabilities than non-associated chains that were equally common. CMV serostatus was the only immune exposure information available for the cohort. Several of the top co-occurrence clusters appeared to be linked to parvovirus B19, influenza, CMV and Epstein-Barr virus, according to a later analysis. According to a later analysis, TCR association rates differed among HLA loci, with DRB1 alleles showing the most associated TCRs and HLA-C alleles showing the fewest. A total of 150 or so TCR beta chains were listed by the study as associated with cytomegalovirus. V-gene and J-gene trimming of TCR beta chains was associated with a missense DCLRE1C variant in a later genetic analysis, and the association was replicated in an independent cohort. Most TCR sequences were seen in very few donors, while some public TCRs were found in many individuals.

The CDR3 goes from the cysteine to the phenylalanine over 15 residues. CDR3 DNA only is kept here, 45 bases in frame from base 1. Trimming costs V 1 base and J 0 bases, and their ends lie 7 bases apart. CDR1 is given as SNHLY and CDR2 as FYNNEI, both from the germline V gene. Sequenced input: PBMCs. The TCR was taken from a woman aged 40 to 49 in good health and CMV-seropositive. The chain links TRBV2 with TRBJ2-1; TRBD2 is perhaps the D gene, given 5 matching bases. The nucleotide sequence reads as follows: TGTGCCAGCAGTGAAGACCGGGGCTCCTACAATGAGCAGTTCTTC. Translated, it gives CASSEDRGSYNEQFF.